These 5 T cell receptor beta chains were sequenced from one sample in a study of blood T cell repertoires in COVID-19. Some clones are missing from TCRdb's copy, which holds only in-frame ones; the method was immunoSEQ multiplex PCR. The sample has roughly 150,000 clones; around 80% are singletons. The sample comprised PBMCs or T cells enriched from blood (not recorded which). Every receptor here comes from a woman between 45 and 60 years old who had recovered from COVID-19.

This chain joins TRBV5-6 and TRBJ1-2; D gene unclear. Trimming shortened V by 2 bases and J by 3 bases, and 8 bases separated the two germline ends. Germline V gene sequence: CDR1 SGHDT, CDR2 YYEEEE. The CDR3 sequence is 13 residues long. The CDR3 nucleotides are TGTGCCAGCAGCTTTTATGGAGACTATGGCTACACCTTC. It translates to CASSFYGDYGYTF.

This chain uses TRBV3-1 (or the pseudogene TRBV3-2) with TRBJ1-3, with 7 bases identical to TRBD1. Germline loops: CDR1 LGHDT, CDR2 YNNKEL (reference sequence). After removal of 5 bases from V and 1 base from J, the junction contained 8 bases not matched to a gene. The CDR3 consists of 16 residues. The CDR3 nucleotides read TGTGCCAGCAGCTATCCGACAGGGAATTCTGGAAACACCATATATTTT. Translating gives CASSYPTGNSGNTIYF.

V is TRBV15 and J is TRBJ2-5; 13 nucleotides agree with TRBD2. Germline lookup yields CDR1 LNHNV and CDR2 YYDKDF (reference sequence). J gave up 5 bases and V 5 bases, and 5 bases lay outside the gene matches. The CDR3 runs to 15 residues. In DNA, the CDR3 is TGTGCCACCAGCTCAGGGACTAGCGGGGCGGAGACCCAGTACTTC. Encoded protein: CATSSGTSGAETQYF.

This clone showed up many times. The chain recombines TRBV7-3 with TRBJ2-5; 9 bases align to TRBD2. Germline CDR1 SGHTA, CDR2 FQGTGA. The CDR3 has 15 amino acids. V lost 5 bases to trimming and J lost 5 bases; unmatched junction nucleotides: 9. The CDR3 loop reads CASSRGTSRTETQYF. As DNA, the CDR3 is TGTGCCAGCAGCCGAGGGACTAGCCGCACGGAGACCCAGTACTTC.

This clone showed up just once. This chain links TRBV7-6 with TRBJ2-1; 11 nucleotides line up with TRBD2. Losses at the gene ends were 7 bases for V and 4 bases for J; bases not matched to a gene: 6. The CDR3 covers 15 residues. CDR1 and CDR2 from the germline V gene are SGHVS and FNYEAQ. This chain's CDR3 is CASTTSGGPYNEQFF. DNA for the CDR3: TGTGCCAGCACCACTAGCGGGGGCCCTTACAATGAGCAGTTCTTC.